Described below is a single T cell receptor beta chain sequence and its context. The target antigen is unknown. This sample was included in a study of neurological immune-mediated disorders. Specified time point: longitudinal time-point 2. The unsorted libraries originated from 2 million PBMCs kept at -80 C. TCRdb re-called the 5' RACE reads through MiXCR, storing one row per CDR3 protein. The table includes 70,000 to 90,000 distinct CDR3 sequences, 5.8% detected once. Notes on the study in general: Expanded clones shared no CDR3 amino acid sequences across subjects, suggesting private repertoires in all groups. The greatest TCR clonal expansion appeared in HTLV-1-associated myelopathy and the smallest, falling below healthy controls, in multiple sclerosis. Among 34 multiple sclerosis patients, phylogenetic grouping put the repertoires of 18 into a single related-CDR3 cluster, a possible signature.

Germline lookup yields CDR1 SGHRS and CDR2 YFSETQ. V lost 1 base to trimming and J lost 6 bases; unmatched junction nucleotides: 7. The CDR3 contains 15 residues. J is TRBJ2-7 and V is TRBV5-1, with 10 bases that match TRBD1. This clonotype originated in a woman aged 55-69 years with multiple sclerosis. Material for sequencing was PBMCs. In DNA form, the CDR3 reads TGCGCCAGCAGCTTGACCGGGACAGGGGCGGTCGAGCAGTACTTC. It codes for CASSLTGTGAVEQYF.